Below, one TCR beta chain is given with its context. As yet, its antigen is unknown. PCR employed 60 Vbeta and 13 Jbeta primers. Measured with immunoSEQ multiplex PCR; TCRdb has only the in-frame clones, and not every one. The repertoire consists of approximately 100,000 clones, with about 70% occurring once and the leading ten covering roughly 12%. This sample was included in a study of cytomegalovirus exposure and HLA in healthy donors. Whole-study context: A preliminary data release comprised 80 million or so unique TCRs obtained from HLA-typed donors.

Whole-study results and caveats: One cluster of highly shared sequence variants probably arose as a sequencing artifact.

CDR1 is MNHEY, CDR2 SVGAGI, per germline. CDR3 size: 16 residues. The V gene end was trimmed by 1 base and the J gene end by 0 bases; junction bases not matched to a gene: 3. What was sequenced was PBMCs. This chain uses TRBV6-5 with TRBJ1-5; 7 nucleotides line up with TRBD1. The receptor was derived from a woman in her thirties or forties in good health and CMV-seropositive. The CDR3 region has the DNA TGTGCCAGCAGTTACTACGGGACAGATAGCAATCAGCCCCAGCATTTT. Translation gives CASSYYGTDSNQPQHF.